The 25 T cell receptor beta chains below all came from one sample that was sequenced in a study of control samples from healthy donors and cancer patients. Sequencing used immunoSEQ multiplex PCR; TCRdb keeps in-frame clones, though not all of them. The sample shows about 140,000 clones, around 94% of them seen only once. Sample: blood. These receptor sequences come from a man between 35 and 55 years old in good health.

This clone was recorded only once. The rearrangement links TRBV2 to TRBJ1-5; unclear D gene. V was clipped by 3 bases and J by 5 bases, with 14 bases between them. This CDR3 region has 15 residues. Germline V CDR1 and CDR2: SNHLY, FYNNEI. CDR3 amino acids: CASSDGFTTDQPQHF. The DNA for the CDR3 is TGTGCCAGCAGTGACGGATTTACAACAGATCAGCCCCAGCATTTT. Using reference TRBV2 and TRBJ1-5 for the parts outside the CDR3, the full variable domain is EPEVTQTPSHQVTQMGQEVILRCVPISNHLYFYWYRQILGQKVEFLVSFYNNEISEKSEIFDDQFSVERPDGSNFTLKIRSTKLEDSAMYFCASSDGFTTDQPQHFGDGTRLSIL.

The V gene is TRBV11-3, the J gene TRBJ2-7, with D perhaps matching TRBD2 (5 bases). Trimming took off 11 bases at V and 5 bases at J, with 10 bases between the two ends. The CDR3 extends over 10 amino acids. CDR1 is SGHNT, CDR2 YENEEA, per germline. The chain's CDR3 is CARGQDEQYF. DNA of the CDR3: TGTGCCCGCGGGCAGGACGAGCAGTACTTC.

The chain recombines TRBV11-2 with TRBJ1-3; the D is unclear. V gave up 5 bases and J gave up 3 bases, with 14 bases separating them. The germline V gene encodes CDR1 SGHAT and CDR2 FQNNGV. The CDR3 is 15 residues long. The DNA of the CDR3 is TGTGCCAGCAGCCGGCGGGGAGAGGTTGGAAACACCATATATTTT. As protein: CASSRRGEVGNTIYF.

DNA for the CDR3: TGTGCCAGCAGCTTAGGAGGAGTGACAGGGCCCTTCAATGGCTACACCTTC. Its translation: CASSLGGVTGPFNGYTF. The chain is built from TRBV7-9 and TRBJ1-2; 7 bases fit TRBD1. The germline V gene has CDR1 SEHNR and CDR2 FQNEAQ (reference sequence). The CDR3 is 17 amino acids. Unmatched junction bases numbered 14, after V lost 1 base and J lost 6 bases.

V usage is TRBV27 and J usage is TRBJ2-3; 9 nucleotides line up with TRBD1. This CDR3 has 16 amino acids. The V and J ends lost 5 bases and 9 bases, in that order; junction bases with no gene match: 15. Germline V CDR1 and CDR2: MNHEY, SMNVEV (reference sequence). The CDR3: CASSLIPGQGPRTQYF. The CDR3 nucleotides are TGTGCCAGCAGTCTGATACCGGGACAGGGTCCACGAACGCAGTATTTT.

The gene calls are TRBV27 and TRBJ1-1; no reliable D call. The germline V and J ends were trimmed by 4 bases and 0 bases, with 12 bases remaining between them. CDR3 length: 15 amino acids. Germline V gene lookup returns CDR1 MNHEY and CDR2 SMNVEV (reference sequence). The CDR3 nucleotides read TGTGCCAGCAGTTCCCCACGGAGAATGAACACTGAAGCTTTCTTT. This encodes CASSSPRRMNTEAFF.

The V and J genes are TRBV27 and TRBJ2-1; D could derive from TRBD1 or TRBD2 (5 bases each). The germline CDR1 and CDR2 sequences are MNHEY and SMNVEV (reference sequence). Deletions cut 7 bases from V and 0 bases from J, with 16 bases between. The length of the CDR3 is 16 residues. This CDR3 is CASTPGRISSYNEQFF. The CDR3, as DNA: TGTGCCAGCACCCCGGGACGGATCAGCTCCTACAATGAGCAGTTCTTC.

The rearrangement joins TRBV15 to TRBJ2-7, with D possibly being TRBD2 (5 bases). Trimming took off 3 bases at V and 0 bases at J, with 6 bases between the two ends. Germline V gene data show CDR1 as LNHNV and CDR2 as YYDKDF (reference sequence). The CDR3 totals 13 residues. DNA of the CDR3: TGTGCCACCAGCAGCGGGGTCTCCTACGAGCAGTACTTC. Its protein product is CATSSGVSYEQYF.

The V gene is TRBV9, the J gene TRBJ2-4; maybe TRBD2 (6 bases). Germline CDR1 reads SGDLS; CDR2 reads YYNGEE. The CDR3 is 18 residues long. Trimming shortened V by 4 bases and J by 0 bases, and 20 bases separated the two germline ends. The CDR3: CASSPQGSLAPAKNIQYF. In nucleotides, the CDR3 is TGTGCCAGCAGCCCCCAGGGTTCCCTAGCGCCAGCCAAAAACATTCAGTACTTC.

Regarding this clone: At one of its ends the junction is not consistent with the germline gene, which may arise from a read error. CDR3: CASSYSYNSPLHF. The CDR3 DNA is TGTGCCAGCAGTTACTCCTATAATTCACCCCTCCACTTT. The rearrangement uses TRBV6-4 and TRBJ1-6; D gene uncertain. Germline CDR1 and CDR2: MRHNA and SNTAGT. This CDR3 has 13 residues.

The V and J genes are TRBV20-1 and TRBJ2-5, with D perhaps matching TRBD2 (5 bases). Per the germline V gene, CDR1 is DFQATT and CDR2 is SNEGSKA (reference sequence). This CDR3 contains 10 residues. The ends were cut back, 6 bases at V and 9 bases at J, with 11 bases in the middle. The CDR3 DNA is TGCAGTGCCGTGACCGGGGCCCAGTACTTC. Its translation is CSAVTGAQYF.

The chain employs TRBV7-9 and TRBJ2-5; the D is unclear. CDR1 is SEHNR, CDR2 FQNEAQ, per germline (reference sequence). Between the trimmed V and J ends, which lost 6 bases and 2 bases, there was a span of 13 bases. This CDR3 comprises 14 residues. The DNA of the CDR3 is TGTGCCAGCAGACATGGACGGAAACAAGAGACCCAGTACTTC. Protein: CASRHGRKQETQYF.

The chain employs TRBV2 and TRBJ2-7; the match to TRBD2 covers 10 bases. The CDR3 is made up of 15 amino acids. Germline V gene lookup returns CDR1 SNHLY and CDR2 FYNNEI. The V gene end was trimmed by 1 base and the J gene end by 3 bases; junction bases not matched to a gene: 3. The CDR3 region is CASSEGTSGIYEQYF. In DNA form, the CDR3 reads TGTGCCAGCAGTGAAGGGACTAGCGGCATCTACGAGCAGTACTTC.

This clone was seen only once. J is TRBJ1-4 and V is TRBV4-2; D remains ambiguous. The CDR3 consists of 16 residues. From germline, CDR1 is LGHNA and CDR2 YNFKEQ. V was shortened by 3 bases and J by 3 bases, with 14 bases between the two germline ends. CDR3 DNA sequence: TGTGCCAGCAGCCACTCAGATCGGGGAGCTAATGAAAAACTGTTTTTT. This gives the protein CASSHSDRGANEKLFF.

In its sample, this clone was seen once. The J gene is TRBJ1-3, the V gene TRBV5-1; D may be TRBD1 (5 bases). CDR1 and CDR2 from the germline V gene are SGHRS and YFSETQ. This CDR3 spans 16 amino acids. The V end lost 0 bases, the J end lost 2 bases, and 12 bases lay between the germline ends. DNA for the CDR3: TGCGCCAGCAGCTTGGTTCCGTCGGGGGCTGGAAACACCATATATTTT. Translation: CASSLVPSGAGNTIYF. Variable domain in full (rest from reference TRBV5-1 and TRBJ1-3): KAGVTQTPRYLIKTRGQQVTLSCSPISGHRSVSWYQQTPGQGLQFLFEYFSETQRNKGNFPGRFSGRQFSNSRSEMNVSTLELGDSALYLCASSLVPSGAGNTIYFGEGSWLTVV.

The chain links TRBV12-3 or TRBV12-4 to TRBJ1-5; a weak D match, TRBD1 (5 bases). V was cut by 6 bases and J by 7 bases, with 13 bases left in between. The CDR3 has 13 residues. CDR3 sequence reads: CASSRGPRQPQHF. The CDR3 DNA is TGTGCCAGCAGCCGGGGACCTCGGCAGCCCCAGCATTTT.

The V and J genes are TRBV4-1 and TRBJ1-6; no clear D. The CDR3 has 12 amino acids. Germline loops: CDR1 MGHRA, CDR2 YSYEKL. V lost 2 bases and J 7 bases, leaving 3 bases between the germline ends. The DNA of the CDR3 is TGCGCCAGCAGCCAATTAAATTCACCCCTCCACTTT. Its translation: CASSQLNSPLHF.

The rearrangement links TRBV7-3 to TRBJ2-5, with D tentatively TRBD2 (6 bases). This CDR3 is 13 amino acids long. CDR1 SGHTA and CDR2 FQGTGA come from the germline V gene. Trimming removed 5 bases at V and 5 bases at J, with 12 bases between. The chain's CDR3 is CASSRRRAETQYF. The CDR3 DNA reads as TGTGCCAGCAGCCGCCGGAGGGCCGAGACCCAGTACTTC.

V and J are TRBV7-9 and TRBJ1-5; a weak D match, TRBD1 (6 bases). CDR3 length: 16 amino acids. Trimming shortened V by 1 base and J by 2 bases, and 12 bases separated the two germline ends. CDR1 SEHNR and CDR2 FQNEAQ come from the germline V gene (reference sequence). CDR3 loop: CASSLGAGDGNQPQHF. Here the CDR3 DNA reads TGTGCCAGCAGCTTAGGGGCAGGGGATGGCAATCAGCCCCAGCATTTT.

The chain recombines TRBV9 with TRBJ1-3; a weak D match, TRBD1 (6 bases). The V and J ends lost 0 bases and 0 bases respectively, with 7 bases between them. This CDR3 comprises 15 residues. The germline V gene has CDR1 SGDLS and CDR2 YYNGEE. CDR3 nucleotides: TGTGCCAGCAGCGTAGAGGACAGCTCTGGAAACACCATATATTTT. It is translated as CASSVEDSSGNTIYF. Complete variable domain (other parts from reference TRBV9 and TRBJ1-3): DSGVTQTPKHLITATGQRVTLRCSPRSGDLSVYWYQQSLDQGLQFLIQYYNGEERAKGNILERFSAQQFPDLHSELNLSSLELGDSALYFCASSVEDSSGNTIYFGEGSWLTVV.

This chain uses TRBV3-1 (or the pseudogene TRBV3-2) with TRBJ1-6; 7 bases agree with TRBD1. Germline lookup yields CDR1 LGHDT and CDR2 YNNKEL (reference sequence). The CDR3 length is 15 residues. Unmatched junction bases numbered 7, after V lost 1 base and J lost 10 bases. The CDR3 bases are TGTGCCAGCAGCCAAGGAAGACAGGGTAACTCACCCCTCCACTTT. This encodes CASSQGRQGNSPLHF.

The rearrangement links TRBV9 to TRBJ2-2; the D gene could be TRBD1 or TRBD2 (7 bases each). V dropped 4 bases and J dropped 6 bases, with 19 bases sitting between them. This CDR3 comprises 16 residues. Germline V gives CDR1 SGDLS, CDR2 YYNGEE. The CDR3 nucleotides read TGTGCCAGCAGCCCCGAGGGGGCGGGAGTCGCCGGGGAGCTGTTTTTT. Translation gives CASSPEGAGVAGELFF. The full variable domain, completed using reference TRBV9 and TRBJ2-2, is DSGVTQTPKHLITATGQRVTLRCSPRSGDLSVYWYQQSLDQGLQFLIQYYNGEERAKGNILERFSAQQFPDLHSELNLSSLELGDSALYFCASSPEGAGVAGELFFGEGSRLTVL.

The CDR3 sequence: CASRSSSGRRQGNIQYF. Here the CDR3 DNA reads TGTGCCAGCAGGAGCTCTAGCGGGAGGCGTCAGGGAAACATTCAGTACTTC. The chain has TRBV28 and TRBJ2-4, with 11 bases aligning to TRBD2. Germline lookup yields CDR1 MDHEN and CDR2 SYDVKM. Germline trimming cut 6 bases from V and 6 bases from J; bases unmatched to any gene: 13. This CDR3 comprises 17 residues.

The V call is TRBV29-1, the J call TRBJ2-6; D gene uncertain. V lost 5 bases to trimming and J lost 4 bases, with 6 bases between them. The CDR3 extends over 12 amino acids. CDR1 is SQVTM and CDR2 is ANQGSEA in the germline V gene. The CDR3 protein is CSVWGGANVLTF. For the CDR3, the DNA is TGCAGCGTTTGGGGAGGGGCCAACGTCCTGACTTTC.

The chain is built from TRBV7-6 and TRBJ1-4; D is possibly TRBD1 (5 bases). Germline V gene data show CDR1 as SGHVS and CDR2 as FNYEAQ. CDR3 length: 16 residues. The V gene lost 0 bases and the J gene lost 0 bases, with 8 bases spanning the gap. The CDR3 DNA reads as TGTGCCAGCAGCTTAGCGACAGCAGCAACTAATGAAAAACTGTTTTTT. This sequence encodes CASSLATAATNEKLFF.